This TCR beta chain was retrieved from a study of T cell responses to AZD1222 COVID-19 vaccine. Points from the study as a whole: Donors were mostly white British, more females; clonal diversity possibly underestimated. Targeting of unmutated variant regions was reportedly seen in nearly half of spike-specific TCRs.

Germline lookup yields CDR1 WSHSY and CDR2 SAAADI. CDR3 length: 10 amino acids. Trimming removed 10 bases from V and 5 bases from J, with 8 bases in between. Generated by immunoSEQ multiplex PCR, the TCRdb table keeps only in-frame clones and is missing some. The sample holds 90,000 to 120,000 clones, 92% seen once. As concerns this clone: Its antigen is as yet unknown.

The V and J genes are TRBV10-2 and TRBJ2-5; D is uncertain. The source is an adult who received the AZD1222 COVID-19 vaccine. Sequencing used peripheral blood, obtained 28 days after the second AZD1222 dose. Here the CDR3 reads CATRVETQYF. CDR3 bases: TGCGCCACCCGGGTCGAGACCCAGTACTTC.